Shown below are 6 T cell receptor beta chains from a single sample sequenced in a study of blood T cell repertoires in COVID-19. TCRdb keeps only in-frame clones here, not all; method: immunoSEQ multiplex PCR. Of some 320,000 clones listed, approximately 90% were seen once; the top ten hold 6.9%. Sequencing input: peripheral blood. The receptors originated from a woman aged 30 to 39 who had recovered from COVID-19.

The chain links TRBV10-3 to TRBJ2-7; 7 bases align to TRBD2. Germline CDR1 is ENHRY and CDR2 is SYGVKD. V trimming: 3 bases; J trimming: 4 bases; junction bases outside the gene matches: 0. The CDR3 has 12 residues. In DNA, the CDR3 is TGTGCCATCAGTGACGGGGGGTACGAGCAGTACTTC. This sequence encodes CAISDGGYEQYF.

The chain employs TRBV12-3 or TRBV12-4 and TRBJ2-7; D unresolved. CDR3 length: 12 amino acids. Trimming took 3 bases from V and 3 from J, leaving 6 bases between them. Here the CDR3 reads CASSLQNYEQYF. The CDR3 nucleotides read TGTGCCAGCAGTTTGCAGAACTACGAGCAGTACTTC.

This chain uses TRBV12-3 or TRBV12-4 with TRBJ2-7; D is perhaps TRBD1 (5 bases). Deletions cut 3 bases from V and 7 bases from J, with 13 bases between. CDR3 length: 13 amino acids. CDR3 nucleotide sequence: TGTGCCAGCAGTTTGGAATCAGGGTTTGAGCAGTACTTC. This gives the protein CASSLESGFEQYF.

The rearrangement joins TRBV7-3 to TRBJ2-3, with unresolved D. V was trimmed by 1 base and J by 6 bases, leaving 8 bases between them. Germline-derived CDR1 and CDR2 are SGHTA and FQGTGA. The CDR3 spans 13 residues. The CDR3 reads CASSLRPPDTQYF. The CDR3 coding sequence is TGTGCCAGCAGCTTAAGGCCACCCGATACGCAGTATTTT.

The rearrangement links TRBV29-1 to TRBJ1-1; D possibly corresponds to TRBD1 (6 bases). Trimming cost V 7 bases and J 1 base, with 13 bases left between them. The CDR3 sequence is 13 residues long. Germline lookup yields CDR1 SQVTM and CDR2 ANQGSEA. The CDR3 coding sequence is TGCAGCGCCGGGACATTTTCGAACACTGAAGCTTTCTTT. This sequence encodes CSAGTFSNTEAFF.

The rearrangement joins TRBV13 to TRBJ1-4, with D tentatively TRBD1 (5 bases). The CDR3 loop spans 15 amino acids. V lost 3 bases and J 4 bases, leaving 12 bases between the germline ends. Germline values: CDR1 PRHDT, CDR2 FYEKMQ (reference sequence). This CDR3 is CASSFKGAGNEKLFF. DNA for the CDR3: TGTGCCAGCAGCTTTAAAGGGGCTGGTAATGAAAAACTGTTTTTT. Filled out from reference TRBV13 and TRBJ1-4, the complete variable domain reads AAGVIQSPRHLIKEKRETATLKCYPIPRHDTVYWYQQGPGQDPQFLISFYEKMQSDKGSIPDRFSAQQFSDYHSELNMSSLELGDSALYFCASSFKGAGNEKLFFGSGTQLSVL.